These 16 T cell receptor beta chains share one sample of origin, sequenced in a study of blood T cell repertoires in COVID-19. The method was immunoSEQ multiplex PCR; TCRdb's version includes in-frame clones alone and lacks a portion of them. The sample yields some 270,000 clones, 89% seen once. Specimen: peripheral blood. The receptors were sampled from a middle-aged man with acute or convalescent COVID-19.

J is TRBJ2-7 and V is TRBV18; 7 bases are shared with TRBD2. The length of the CDR3 is 15 residues. V shed 0 bases, J shed 1 base, and the junction held 3 bases outside the gene matches. Per the germline V gene, CDR1 is KGHSH and CDR2 is LQKENI. Here the CDR3 DNA reads TGTGCCAGCTCACCACCGGGAGGGTTATCCTACGAGCAGTACTTC. This translates into CASSPPGGLSYEQYF.

The rearrangement uses TRBV15 and TRBJ1-5; weak D call: TRBD1 (5 bases). The CDR3 spans 13 residues. CDR1 LNHNV and CDR2 YYDKDF come from the germline V gene (reference sequence). V shed 5 bases and J shed 6 bases, with 11 bases lying between them. The CDR3 loop reads CATSAPGIQPQHF. The CDR3 coding sequence is TGTGCCACCAGCGCCCCAGGGATTCAGCCCCAGCATTTT. Supplemented by reference TRBV15 and TRBJ1-5, the full variable domain reads DAMVIQNPRYQVTQFGKPVTLSCSQTLNHNVMYWYQQKSSQAPKLLFHYYDKDFNNEADTPDNFQSRRPNTSFCFLDIRSPGLGDTAMYLCATSAPGIQPQHFGDGTRLSIL.

The rearrangement links TRBV6-1 to TRBJ2-2, with D hard to call. This CDR3 is 13 amino acids long. Germline V gene sequence: CDR1 MNHNS, CDR2 SASEGT. Trimming stripped 1 base from V and 9 bases from J, with 9 bases between. In DNA form, the CDR3 reads TGTGCCAGCAGTGAAGGAGTTGCCAGGGAGCTGTTTTTT. This translates into CASSEGVARELFF.

The V gene is TRBV5-4, the J gene TRBJ2-1, with 10 positions matching TRBD2. The germline CDR1 and CDR2 sequences are SGHNT and YYREEE (reference sequence). This CDR3 comprises 16 residues. V lost 1 base, J lost 0 bases, and 1 base stayed unmatched. The DNA for the CDR3 is TGTGCCAGCAGCTTGACTAGCGGGGCCTCCTACAATGAGCAGTTCTTC. It codes for CASSLTSGASYNEQFF.

The chain links TRBV6-5 to TRBJ2-3, with TRBD2 identical over 8 bases. CDR3 length: 15 amino acids. V lost 8 bases to trimming and J lost 4 bases; unmatched junction nucleotides: 11. Germline-derived CDR1 and CDR2 are MNHEY and SVGAGI. CDR3 residues: CASQSLPGLADTQYF. The CDR3 DNA follows: TGTGCCAGCCAATCTCTTCCGGGACTAGCAGATACGCAGTATTTT.

This clone was recorded once. The rearrangement joins TRBV13 to TRBJ1-2, with D unresolved. V lost 1 base to trimming and J lost 4 bases, with 7 bases between them. This CDR3 is built from 13 residues. Germline V gene lookup returns CDR1 PRHDT and CDR2 FYEKMQ (reference sequence). The CDR3 region is CASSLERGYGYTF. The CDR3 bases are TGTGCCAGCAGCTTAGAGCGGGGCTATGGCTACACCTTC.

The chain employs TRBV5-4 and TRBJ2-7; tentatively, D is TRBD1 (6 bases). Germline-derived CDR1 and CDR2 are SGHNT and YYREEE (reference sequence). This CDR3 spans 15 amino acids. The V end was cut by 4 bases, the J end by 5 bases, with 19 bases between. The CDR3 region is CASSTNRVRDHEQYF. The CDR3 DNA follows: TGTGCCAGCAGCACCAACAGGGTCAGGGACCACGAGCAGTACTTC.

This clone was seen a single time. The V gene is TRBV30, the J gene TRBJ1-2, with D unresolved. V was cut by 0 bases and J by 4 bases, with 6 bases left in between. Germline V gene data show CDR1 as GTSNPN and CDR2 as SVGIG (reference sequence). This CDR3 contains 12 residues. In nucleotides, the CDR3 is TGTGCCTGGAGTGTATCACTCTATGGCTACACCTTC. This gives the protein CAWSVSLYGYTF.

The chain carries TRBV9 and TRBJ2-7; 10 bases map to TRBD2. Germline V gene data show CDR1 as SGDLS and CDR2 as YYNGEE. J gave up 4 bases and V 4 bases, and 14 bases lay outside the gene matches. The CDR3 contains 17 residues. The CDR3 region has the DNA TGTGCCAGCAGCCCGAGTCCTCTAACTAGCGGGGAGTACGAGCAGTACTTC. Amino acid sequence: CASSPSPLTSGEYEQYF.

The rearrangement uses TRBV12-3 or TRBV12-4 and TRBJ2-3, with 8 bases identical to TRBD1. The CDR3 sequence is 13 residues long. Trimming cost V 5 bases and J 4 bases; bases outside gene matches: 2. In DNA form, the CDR3 reads TGTGCCAGCAGTGGACAGGGATCAGATACGCAGTATTTT. Amino acid sequence: CASSGQGSDTQYF.

The V and J genes are TRBV6-1 and TRBJ2-3; 7 nucleotides align to TRBD2. V lost 0 bases to trimming and J lost 0 bases; unmatched junction nucleotides: 6. CDR1 and CDR2 from the germline V gene are MNHNS and SASEGT. This CDR3 is 17 amino acids long. The CDR3 sequence is CASSEARGTRSTDTQYF. In DNA form, the CDR3 reads TGTGCCAGCAGTGAAGCGCGGGGGACCCGGAGCACAGATACGCAGTATTTT.

V and J are TRBV11-3 and TRBJ1-6, with D hard to call. The CDR3 covers 15 residues. The V gene's germline CDR1 is SGHNT and CDR2 YENEEA. V was shortened by 2 bases and J by 0 bases, with 5 bases between the two germline ends. In nucleotides, the CDR3 is TGTGCCAGCAGCTTAAAGAGCTCCTATAATTCACCCCTCCACTTT. It translates to CASSLKSSYNSPLHF.

This rearrangement joins TRBV9 to TRBJ1-1, with TRBD1 identical over 7 bases. Trimming at V came to 3 bases and at J to 5 bases, leaving 13 bases not matched to a gene. The germline V gene encodes CDR1 SGDLS and CDR2 YYNGEE. This CDR3 is built from 16 residues. The CDR3 DNA follows: TGTGCCAGCAGCGGGACCGAGACAGGGATATTAACTGAAGCTTTCTTT. It translates to CASSGTETGILTEAFF.

The chain employs TRBV12-5 and TRBJ1-5; no reliable D call. The CDR3 spans 13 residues. The germline V gene encodes CDR1 LGHNT and CDR2 FRNRAP. V lost 2 bases, J lost 5 bases, and 7 bases lay in between. CDR3 in DNA: TGTGCTAGTGGTTTGTACGGAGATCAGCCCCAGCATTTT. Translating gives CASGLYGDQPQHF.

The rearrangement joins TRBV18 to TRBJ2-6; D possibly corresponds to TRBD1 (6 bases). V lost 3 bases and J lost 2, with 11 bases in between. This CDR3 is built from 16 residues. Germline assignment: CDR1 KGHSH and CDR2 LQKENI. CDR3 sequence: CASSPSEGAGANVLTF. As DNA, the CDR3 is TGTGCCAGCTCACCTAGCGAGGGGGCTGGGGCCAACGTCCTGACTTTC.

This clone was seen just once. V gene TRBV7-9 combines with J gene TRBJ1-2; D is uncertain. V was cut by 2 bases and J by 5 bases, with 15 bases left in between. This CDR3 region has 15 residues. Germline V gene data show CDR1 as SEHNR and CDR2 as FQNEAQ (reference sequence). CDR3 DNA sequence: TGTGCCAGCAGCTTATGGTCCGCGGAGGTTTATGGCTACACCTTC. Translation: CASSLWSAEVYGYTF. Based on the CDR3 plus reference TRBV7-9 and TRBJ1-2, the full variable domain is DTGVSQNPRHKITKRGQNVTFRCDPISEHNRLYWYRQTLGQGPEFLTYFQNEAQLEKSRLLSDRFSAERPKGSFSTLEIQRTEQGDSAMYLCASSLWSAEVYGYTFGSGTRLTVV.